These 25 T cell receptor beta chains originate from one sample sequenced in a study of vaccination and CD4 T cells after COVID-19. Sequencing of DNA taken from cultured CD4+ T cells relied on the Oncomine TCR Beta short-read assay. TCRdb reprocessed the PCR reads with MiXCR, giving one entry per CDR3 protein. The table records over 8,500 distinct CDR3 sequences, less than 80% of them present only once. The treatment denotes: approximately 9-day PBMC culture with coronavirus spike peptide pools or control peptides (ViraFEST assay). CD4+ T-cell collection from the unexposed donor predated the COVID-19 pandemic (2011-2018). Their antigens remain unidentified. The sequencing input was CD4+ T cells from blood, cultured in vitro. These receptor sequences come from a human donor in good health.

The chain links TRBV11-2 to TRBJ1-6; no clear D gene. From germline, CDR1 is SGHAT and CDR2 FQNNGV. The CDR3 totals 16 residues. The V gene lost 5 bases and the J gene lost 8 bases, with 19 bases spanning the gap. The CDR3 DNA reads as TGTGCCAGCAGCCAAAAAACAAAGAAACCTTATTCACCCCTCCACTTT. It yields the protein CASSQKTKKPYSPLHF. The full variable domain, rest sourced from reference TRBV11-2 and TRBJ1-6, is EAGVAQSPRYKIIEKRQSVAFWCNPISGHATLYWYQQILGQGPKLLIQFQNNGVVDDSQLPKDRFSAERLKGVDSTLKIQPAKLEDSAVYLCASSQKTKKPYSPLHFGNGTRLTVT.

This chain's CDR3 is CASSLGQGAIGYTF. The CDR3 DNA sequence: TGTGCCAGCAGCTTGGGACAGGGGGCGATTGGCTACACCTTC. The chain carries TRBV7-9 and TRBJ1-2, with 12 bases that match TRBD1. Unmatched junction bases numbered 3, after V lost 3 bases and J lost 7 bases. Per the germline V gene, CDR1 is SEHNR and CDR2 is FQNEAQ (reference sequence). The CDR3 contains 14 residues.

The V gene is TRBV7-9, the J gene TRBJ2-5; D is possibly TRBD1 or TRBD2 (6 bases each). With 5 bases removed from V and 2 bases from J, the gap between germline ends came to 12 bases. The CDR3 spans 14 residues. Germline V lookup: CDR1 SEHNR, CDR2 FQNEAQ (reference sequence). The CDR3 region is CASSRQGGQETQYF. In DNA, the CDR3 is TGTGCCAGCAGCCGCCAAGGGGGGCAAGAGACCCAGTACTTC.

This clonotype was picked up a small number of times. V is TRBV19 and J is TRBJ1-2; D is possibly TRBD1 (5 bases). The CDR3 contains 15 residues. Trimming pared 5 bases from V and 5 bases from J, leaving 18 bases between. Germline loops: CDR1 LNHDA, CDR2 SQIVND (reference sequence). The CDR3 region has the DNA TGTGCCAGTAGTCCCGGACAAGGGCGAGGGTATGGCTACACCTTC. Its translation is CASSPGQGRGYGYTF.

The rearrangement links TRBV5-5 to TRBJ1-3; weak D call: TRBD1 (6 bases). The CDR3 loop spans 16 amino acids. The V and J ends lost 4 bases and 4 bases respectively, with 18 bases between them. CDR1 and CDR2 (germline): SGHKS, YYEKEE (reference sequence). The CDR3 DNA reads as TGTGCCAGCAGCGATTACAGGGCGCGCTCGGGAAACACCATATATTTT. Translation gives CASSDYRARSGNTIYF.

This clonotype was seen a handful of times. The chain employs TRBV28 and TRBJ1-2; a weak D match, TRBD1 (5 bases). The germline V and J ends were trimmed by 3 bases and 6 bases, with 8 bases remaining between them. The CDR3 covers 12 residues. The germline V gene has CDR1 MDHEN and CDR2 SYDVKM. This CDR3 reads CASSFRAHGYTF. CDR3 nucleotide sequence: TGTGCCAGCAGTTTCAGGGCTCATGGCTACACCTTC.

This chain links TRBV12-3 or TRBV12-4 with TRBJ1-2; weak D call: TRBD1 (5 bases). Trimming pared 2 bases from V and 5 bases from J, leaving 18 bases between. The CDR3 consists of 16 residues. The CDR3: CASSLKARGTYYGYTF. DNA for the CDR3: TGTGCCAGCAGTTTAAAAGCGAGAGGGACCTATTATGGCTACACCTTC.

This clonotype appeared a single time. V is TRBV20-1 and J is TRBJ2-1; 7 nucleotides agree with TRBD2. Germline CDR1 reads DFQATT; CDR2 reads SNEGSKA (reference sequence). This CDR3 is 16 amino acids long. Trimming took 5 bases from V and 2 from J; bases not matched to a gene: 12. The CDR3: CSASIMGGGTYNEQFF. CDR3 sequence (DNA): TGCAGTGCTTCTATAATGGGCGGGGGAACCTACAATGAGCAGTTCTTC.

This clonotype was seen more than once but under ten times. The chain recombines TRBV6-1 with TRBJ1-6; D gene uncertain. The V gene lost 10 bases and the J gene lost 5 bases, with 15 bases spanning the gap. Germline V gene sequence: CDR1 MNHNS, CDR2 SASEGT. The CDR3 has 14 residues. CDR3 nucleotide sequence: TGTGCCATCAGACTGGACGGAGATAATTCACCCCTCCACTTT. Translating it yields CAIRLDGDNSPLHF.

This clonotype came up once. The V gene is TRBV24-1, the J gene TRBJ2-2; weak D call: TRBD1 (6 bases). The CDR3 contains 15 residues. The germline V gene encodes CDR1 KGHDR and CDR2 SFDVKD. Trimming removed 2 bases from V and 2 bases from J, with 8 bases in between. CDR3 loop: CATSDWTVNTGELFF. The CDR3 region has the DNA TGTGCCACCAGTGATTGGACAGTTAACACCGGGGAGCTGTTTTTT.

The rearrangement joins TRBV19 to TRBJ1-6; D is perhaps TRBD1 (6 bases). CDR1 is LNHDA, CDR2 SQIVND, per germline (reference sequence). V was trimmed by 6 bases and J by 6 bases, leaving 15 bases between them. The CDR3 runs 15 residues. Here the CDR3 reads CASSGTPGGNSPLHF. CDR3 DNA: TGTGCCAGTAGCGGGACACCGGGGGGTAATTCACCCCTCCACTTT.

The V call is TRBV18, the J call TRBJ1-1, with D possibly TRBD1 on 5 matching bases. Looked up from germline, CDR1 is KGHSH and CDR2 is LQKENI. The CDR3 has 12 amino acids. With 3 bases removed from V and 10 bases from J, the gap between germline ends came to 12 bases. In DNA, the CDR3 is TGTGCCAGCTCACCGCCGGGGGGACGAGCTTTCTTT. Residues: CASSPPGGRAFF. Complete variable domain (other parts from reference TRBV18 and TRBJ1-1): NAGVMQNPRHLVRRRGQEARLRCSPMKGHSHVYWYRQLPEEGLKFMVYLQKENIIDESGMPKERFSAEFPKEGPSILRIQQVVRGDSAAYFCASSPPGGRAFFGQGTRLTVV.

The CDR3 loop is CATSRARDSYEQYF. DNA for the CDR3: TGTGCCACCAGCAGAGCTCGGGACTCCTACGAGCAGTACTTC. The gene calls are TRBV15 and TRBJ2-7; possibly TRBD2 for D (5 bases). CDR1 and CDR2 (germline): LNHNV, YYDKDF (reference sequence). The CDR3 has 14 residues. V lost 1 base and J 0 bases, leaving 7 bases between the germline ends.

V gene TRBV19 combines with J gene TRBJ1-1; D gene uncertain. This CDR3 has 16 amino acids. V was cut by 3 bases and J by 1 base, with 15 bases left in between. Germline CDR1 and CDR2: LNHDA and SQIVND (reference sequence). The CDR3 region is CASSIGLVGRNTEAFF. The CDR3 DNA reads TGTGCCAGTAGTATTGGTCTAGTCGGGCGGAACACTGAAGCTTTCTTT.

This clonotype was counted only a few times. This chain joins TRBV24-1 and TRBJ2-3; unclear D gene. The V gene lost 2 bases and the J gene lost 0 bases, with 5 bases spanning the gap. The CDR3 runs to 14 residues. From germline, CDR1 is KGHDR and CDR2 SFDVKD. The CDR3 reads CATSDSLSTDTQYF. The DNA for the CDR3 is TGTGCCACCAGTGATTCACTTAGCACAGATACGCAGTATTTT.

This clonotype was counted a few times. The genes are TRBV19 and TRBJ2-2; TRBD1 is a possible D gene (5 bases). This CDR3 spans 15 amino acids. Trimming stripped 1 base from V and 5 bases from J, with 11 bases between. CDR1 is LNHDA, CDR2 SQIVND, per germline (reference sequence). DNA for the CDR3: TGTGCCAGTAGTATAGCCCCAGGGCAGACCGGGGAGCTGTTTTTT. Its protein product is CASSIAPGQTGELFF.

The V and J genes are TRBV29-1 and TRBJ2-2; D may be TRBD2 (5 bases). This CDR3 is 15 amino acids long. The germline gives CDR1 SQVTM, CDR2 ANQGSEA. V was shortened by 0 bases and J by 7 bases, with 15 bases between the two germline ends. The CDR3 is CSVEDLTPRGGELFF. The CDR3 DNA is TGCAGCGTTGAAGATTTGACCCCTCGGGGCGGGGAGCTGTTTTTT.

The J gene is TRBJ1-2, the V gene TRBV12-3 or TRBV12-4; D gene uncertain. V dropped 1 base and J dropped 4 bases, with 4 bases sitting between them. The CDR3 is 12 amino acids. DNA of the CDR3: TGTGCCAGCAGTTTAGAGGGCTATGGCTACACCTTC. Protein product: CASSLEGYGYTF.

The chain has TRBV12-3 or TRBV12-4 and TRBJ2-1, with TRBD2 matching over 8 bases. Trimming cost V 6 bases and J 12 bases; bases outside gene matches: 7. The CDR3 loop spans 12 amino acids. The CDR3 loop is CASSRSGAGQFF. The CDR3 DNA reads TGTGCCAGCAGCCGTAGCGGGGCCGGGCAGTTCTTC.

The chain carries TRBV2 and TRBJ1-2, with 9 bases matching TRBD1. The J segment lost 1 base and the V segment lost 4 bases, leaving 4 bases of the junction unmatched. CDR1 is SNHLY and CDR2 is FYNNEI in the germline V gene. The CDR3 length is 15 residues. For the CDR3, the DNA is TGTGCCAGCAGTGTTGACAGGGGGAATAACTATGGCTACACCTTC. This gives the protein CASSVDRGNNYGYTF.

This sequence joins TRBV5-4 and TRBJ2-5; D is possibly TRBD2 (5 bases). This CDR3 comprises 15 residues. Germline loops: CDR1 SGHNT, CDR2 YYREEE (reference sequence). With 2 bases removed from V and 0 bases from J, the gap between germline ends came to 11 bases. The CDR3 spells CASSLNGEYQETQYF. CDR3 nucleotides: TGTGCCAGCAGCTTAAACGGGGAGTACCAAGAGACCCAGTACTTC.

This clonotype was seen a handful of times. Here the CDR3 reads CASSWYGYTEAFF. For the CDR3, the DNA is TGTGCCAGCAGTTGGTACGGGTACACTGAAGCTTTCTTT. This chain connects TRBV27 to TRBJ1-1; D remains ambiguous. CDR1 and CDR2 (germline): MNHEY, SMNVEV (reference sequence). CDR3 length equals 13 residues. V lost 4 bases to trimming and J lost 3 bases, with 9 bases between them.

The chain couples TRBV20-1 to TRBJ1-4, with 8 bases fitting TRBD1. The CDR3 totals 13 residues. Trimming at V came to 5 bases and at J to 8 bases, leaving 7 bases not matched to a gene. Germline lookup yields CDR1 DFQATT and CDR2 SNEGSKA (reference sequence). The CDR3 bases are TGCAGTGCTGGGGGACAGGTAAGCGAAAAACTGTTTTTT. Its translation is CSAGGQVSEKLFF.

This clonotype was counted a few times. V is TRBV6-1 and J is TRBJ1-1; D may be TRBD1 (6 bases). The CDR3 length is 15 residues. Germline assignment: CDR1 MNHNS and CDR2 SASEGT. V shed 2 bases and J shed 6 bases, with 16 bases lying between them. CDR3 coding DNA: TGTGCCAGCAGTGAAATAGCAGGGGCGAGGGCTGAAGCTTTCTTT. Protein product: CASSEIAGARAEAFF.

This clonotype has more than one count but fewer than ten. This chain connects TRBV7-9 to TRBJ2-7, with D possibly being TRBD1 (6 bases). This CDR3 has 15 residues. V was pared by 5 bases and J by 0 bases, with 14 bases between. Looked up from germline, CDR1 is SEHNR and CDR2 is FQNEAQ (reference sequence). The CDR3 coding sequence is TGTGCCAGCAGCGGGCTGGGGGCCGGCTCCTACGAGCAGTACTTC. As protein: CASSGLGAGSYEQYF.